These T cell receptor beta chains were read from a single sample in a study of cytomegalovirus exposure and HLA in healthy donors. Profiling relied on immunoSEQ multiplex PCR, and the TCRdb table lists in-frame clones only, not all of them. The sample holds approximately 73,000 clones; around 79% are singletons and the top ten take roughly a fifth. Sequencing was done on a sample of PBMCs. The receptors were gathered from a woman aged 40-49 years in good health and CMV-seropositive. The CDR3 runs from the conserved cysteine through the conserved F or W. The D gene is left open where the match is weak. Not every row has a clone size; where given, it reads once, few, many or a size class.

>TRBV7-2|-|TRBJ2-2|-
TGTGCCAGCAGCCCTAGCGTCACCGGGGAGCTGTTTTTT
CASSPSVTGELFF
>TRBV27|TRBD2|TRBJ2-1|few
TGTGCCAGCAGTCCCCTCGCTAGCGGGAGGTATGAGCAGTTCTTC
CASSPLASGRYEQFF
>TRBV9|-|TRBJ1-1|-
TGTGCCAGCAGCCGGGACACCTACACTGAAGCTTTCTTT
CASSRDTYTEAFF
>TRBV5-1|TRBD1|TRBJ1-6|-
TGCGCCAGCAGCTCAGTATCATCCCGGGACAGGGTGGTTTATTCACCCCTCCACTTT
CASSSVSSRDRVVYSPLHF
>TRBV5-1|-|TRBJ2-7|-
TGCGCCAGCAGCTTGCGTGGAGAGATCTACGAGCAGTACTTC
CASSLRGEIYEQYF
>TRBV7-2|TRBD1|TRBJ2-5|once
TGTGCCAGCAGGTCAACAGGGGCAGAGACCCAGTACTTC
CASRSTGAETQYF
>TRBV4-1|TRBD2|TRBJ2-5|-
TGCGCCAGCAGCCCGGGCGCGGGGGGGGAGACCCAGTACTTC
CASSPGAGGETQYF
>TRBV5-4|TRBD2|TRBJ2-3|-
TGTGCCAGCAGCCCCGGACTAGCGGGGGGCCTCACAGATACGCAGTATTTT
CASSPGLAGGLTDTQYF
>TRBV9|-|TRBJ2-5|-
TGTGCCAGCAGCGTAGAGTTGCGTCAAGAGACCCAGTACTTC
CASSVELRQETQYF
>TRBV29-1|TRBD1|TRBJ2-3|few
TGCAGCGTTGGACAGGGTACAGATACGCAGTATTTT
CSVGQGTDTQYF
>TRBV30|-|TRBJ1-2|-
TGTGCCTGGAGTGTACGGTATGGCTACACCTTC
CAWSVRYGYTF
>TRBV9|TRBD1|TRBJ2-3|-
TGTGCCAGCAGCGTAATGTGGGACAGAGGCACAGATACGCAGTATTTT
CASSVMWDRGTDTQYF
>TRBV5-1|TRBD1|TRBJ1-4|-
TGCGCCAGCAGCCCAGGGGGGGAAAAACTGTTTTTT
CASSPGGEKLFF
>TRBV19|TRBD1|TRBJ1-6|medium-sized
TGTGCCAGTAGTATCGTGTTAGGGGGCTCGGAAGCTTCACCCCTCCACTTT
CASSIVLGGSEASPLHF
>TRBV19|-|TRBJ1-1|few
TGTGCCAGTGGGACAAAAGGGGACACTGAAGCTTTCTTT
CASGTKGDTEAFF